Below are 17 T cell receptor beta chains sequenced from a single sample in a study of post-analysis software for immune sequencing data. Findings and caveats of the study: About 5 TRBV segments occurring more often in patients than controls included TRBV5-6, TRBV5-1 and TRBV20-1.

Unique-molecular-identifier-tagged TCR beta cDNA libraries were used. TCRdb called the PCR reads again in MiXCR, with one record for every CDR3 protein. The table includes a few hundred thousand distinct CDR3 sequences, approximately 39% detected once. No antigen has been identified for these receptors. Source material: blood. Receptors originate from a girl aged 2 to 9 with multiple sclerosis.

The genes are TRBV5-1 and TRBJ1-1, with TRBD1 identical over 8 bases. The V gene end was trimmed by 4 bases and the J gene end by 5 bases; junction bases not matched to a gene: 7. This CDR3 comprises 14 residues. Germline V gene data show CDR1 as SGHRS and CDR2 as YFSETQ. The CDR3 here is CASSLDRVWTEAFF. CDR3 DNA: TGCGCCAGCAGCCTGGACAGGGTATGGACTGAAGCTTTCTTT. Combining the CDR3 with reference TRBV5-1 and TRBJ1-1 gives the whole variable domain KAGVTQTPRYLIKTRGQQVTLSCSPISGHRSVSWYQQTPGQGLQFLFEYFSETQRNKGNFPGRFSGRQFSNSRSEMNVSTLELGDSALYLCASSLDRVWTEAFFGQGTRLTVV.

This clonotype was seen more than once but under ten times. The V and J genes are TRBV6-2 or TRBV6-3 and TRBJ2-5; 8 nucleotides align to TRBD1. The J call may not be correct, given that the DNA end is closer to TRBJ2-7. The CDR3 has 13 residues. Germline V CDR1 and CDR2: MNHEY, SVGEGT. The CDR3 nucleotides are TGTGCCAGCAGTTCCGGGACAGGACACGAGCAGTACTTC. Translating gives CASSSGTGHEQYF.

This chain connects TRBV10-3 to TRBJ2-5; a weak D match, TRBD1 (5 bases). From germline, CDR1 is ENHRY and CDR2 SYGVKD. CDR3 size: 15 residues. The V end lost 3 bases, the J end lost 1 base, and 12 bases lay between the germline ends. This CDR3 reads CAISDLTDSQETQYF. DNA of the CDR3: TGTGCCATCAGTGACTTGACAGATTCCCAAGAGACCCAGTACTTC.

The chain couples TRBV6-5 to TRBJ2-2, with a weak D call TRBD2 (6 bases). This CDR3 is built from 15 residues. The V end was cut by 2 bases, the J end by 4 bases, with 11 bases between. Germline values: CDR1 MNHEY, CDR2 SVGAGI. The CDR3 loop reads CASSYRGVTTGELFF. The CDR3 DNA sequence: TGTGCCAGCAGTTACCGCGGGGTTACCACCGGGGAGCTGTTTTTT.

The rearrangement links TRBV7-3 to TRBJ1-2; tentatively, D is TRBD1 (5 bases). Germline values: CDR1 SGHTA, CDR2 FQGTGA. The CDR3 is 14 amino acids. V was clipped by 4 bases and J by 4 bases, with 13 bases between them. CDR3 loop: CASSSGTTGYGYTF. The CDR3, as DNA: TGTGCCAGCAGCTCGGGGACCACAGGCTATGGCTACACCTTC. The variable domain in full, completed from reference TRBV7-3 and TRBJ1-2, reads GAGVSQTPSNKVTEKGKYVELRCDPISGHTALYWYRQSLGQGPEFLIYFQGTGAADDSGLPNDRFFAVRPEGSVSTLKIQRTERGDSAVYLCASSSGTTGYGYTFGSGTRLTVV.

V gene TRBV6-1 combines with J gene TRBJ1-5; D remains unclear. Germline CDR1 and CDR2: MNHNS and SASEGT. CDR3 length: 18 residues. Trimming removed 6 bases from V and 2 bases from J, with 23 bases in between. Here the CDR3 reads CASRRDMTSRAGNQPQHF. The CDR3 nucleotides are TGTGCCAGCAGACGCGACATGACCTCTAGGGCTGGCAATCAGCCCCAGCATTTT.

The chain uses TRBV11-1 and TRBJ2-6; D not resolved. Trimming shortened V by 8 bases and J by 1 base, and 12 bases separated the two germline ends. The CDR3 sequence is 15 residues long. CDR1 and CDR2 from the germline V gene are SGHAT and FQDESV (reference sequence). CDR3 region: CASYTRRSGANVLTF. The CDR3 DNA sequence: TGTGCCAGCTATACCAGGAGATCTGGGGCCAACGTCCTGACTTTC.

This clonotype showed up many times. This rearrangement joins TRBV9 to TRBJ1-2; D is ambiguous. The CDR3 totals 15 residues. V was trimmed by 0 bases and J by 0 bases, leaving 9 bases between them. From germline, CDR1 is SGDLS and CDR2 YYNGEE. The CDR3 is CASSVEASANYGYTF. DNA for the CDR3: TGTGCCAGCAGCGTAGAGGCAAGTGCTAACTATGGCTACACCTTC.

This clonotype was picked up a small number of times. CDR3 region: CASTIDLSYEQYF. Here the CDR3 DNA reads TGTGCCAGCACCATCGACCTCTCCTACGAGCAGTACTTC. This rearrangement joins TRBV28 to TRBJ2-7; D is ambiguous. This CDR3 contains 13 residues. V was pared by 7 bases and J by 0 bases, with 10 bases between. In germline, CDR1 is MDHEN, CDR2 SYDVKM.

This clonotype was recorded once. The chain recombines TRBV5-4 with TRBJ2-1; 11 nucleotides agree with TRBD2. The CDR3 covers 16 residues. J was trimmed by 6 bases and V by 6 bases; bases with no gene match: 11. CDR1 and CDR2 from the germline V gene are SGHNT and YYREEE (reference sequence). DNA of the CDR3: TGTGCCAGCATGGAGGAACTAGCGGGAGTGCTCAATGAGCAGTTCTTC. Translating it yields CASMEELAGVLNEQFF. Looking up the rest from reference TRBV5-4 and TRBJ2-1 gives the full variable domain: ETGVTQSPTHLIKTRGQQVTLRCSSQSGHNTVSWYQQALGQGPQFIFQYYREEENGRGNFPPRFSGLQFPNYSSELNVNALELDDSALYLCASMEELAGVLNEQFFGPGTRLTVL.

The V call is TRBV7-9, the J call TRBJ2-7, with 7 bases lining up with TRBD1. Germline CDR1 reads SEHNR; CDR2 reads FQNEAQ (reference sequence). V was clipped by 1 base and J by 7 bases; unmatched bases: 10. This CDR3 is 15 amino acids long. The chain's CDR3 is CASSLEPNRGNEQYF. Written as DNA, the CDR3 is TGTGCCAGCAGCTTAGAGCCCAACAGGGGCAATGAGCAGTACTTC.

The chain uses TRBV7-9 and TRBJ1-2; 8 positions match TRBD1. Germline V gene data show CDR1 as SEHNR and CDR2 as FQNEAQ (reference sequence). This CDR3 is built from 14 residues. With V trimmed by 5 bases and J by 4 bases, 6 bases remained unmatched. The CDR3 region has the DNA TGTGCCAGCAGCCCAGGGGGCGTCGGCTATGGCTACACCTTC. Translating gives CASSPGGVGYGYTF.

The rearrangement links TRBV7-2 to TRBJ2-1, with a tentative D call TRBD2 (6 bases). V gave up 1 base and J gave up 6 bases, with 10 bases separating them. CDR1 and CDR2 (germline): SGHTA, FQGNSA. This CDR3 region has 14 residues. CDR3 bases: TGTGCCAGCAGCTTAGGGGACTCCGTCAATGAGCAGTTCTTC. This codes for CASSLGDSVNEQFF. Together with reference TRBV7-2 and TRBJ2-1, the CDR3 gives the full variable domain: GAGVSQSPSNKVTEKGKDVELRCDPISGHTALYWYRQSLGQGLEFLIYFQGNSAPDKSGLPSDRFSAERTGGSVSTLTIQRTQQEDSAVYLCASSLGDSVNEQFFGPGTRLTVL.

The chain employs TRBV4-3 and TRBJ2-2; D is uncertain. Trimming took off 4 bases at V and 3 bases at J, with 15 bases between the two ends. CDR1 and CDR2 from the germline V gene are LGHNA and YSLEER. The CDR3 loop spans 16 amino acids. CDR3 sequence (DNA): TGCGCCAGCAGCCGGTTAAGGGCGTCGGACACCGGGGAGCTGTTTTTT. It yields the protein CASSRLRASDTGELFF.

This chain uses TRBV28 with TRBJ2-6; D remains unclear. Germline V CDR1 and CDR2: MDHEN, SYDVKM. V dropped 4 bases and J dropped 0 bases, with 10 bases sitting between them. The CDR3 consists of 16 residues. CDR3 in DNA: TGTGCCAGCAGTTCCCCAGCCGTCTCTGGGGCCAACGTCCTGACTTTC. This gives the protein CASSSPAVSGANVLTF.

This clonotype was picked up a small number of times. CDR3 sequence: CSAPSGTSGSYNEQFF. The CDR3 DNA is TGCAGTGCTCCCTCTGGGACTAGCGGCTCCTACAATGAGCAGTTCTTC. The chain has TRBV20-1 and TRBJ2-1; 11 nucleotides agree with TRBD2. Germline V gene sequence: CDR1 DFQATT, CDR2 SNEGSKA (reference sequence). This CDR3 comprises 16 residues. With V trimmed by 5 bases and J by 0 bases, 6 bases remained unmatched.

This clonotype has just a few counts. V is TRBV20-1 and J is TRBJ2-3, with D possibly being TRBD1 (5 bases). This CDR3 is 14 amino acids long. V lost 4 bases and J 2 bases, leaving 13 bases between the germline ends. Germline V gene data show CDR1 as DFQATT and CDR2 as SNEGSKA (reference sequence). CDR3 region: CSAMLTANTDTQYF. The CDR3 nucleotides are TGCAGTGCTATGTTGACAGCGAACACAGATACGCAGTATTTT.